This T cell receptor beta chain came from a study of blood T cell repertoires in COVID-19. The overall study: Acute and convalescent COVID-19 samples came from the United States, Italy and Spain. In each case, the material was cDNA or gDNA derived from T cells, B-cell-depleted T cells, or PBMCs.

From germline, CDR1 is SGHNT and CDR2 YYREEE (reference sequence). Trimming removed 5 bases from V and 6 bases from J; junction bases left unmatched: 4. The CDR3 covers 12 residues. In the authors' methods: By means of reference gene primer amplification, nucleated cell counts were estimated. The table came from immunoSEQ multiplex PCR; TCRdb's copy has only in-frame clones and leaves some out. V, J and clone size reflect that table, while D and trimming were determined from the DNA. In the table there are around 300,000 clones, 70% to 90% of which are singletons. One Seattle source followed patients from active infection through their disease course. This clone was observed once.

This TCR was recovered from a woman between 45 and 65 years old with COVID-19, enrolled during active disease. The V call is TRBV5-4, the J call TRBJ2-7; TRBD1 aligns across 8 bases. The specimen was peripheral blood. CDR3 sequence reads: CASRQQGGEQYF. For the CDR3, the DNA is TGTGCCAGCAGGCAACAGGGGGGCGAGCAGTACTTC.